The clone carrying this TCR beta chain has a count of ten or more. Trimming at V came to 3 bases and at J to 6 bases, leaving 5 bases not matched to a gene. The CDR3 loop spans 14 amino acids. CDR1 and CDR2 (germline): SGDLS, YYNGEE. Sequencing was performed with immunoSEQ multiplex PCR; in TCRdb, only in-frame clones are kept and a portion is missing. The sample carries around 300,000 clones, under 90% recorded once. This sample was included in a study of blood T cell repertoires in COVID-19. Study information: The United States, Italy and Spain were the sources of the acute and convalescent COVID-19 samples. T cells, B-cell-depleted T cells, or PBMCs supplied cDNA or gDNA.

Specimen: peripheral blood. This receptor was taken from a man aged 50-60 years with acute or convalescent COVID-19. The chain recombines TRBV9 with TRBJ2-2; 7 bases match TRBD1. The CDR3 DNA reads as TGTGCCAGCAGCGCCTTAACAGGGGCCGGGGAGCTGTTTTTT. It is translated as CASSALTGAGELFF.